Shown below are 5 T cell receptor beta chains from a single sample sequenced in a study of identical twins. In TCRdb, the 5' RACE reads were re-called with MiXCR into one record per CDR3 protein. The profile shows just under 650,000 distinct CDR3 sequences, 7% to 7.5% of them singletons. Separately, the same data were catalogued under a study of yellow fever vaccine responses in identical twins.

Sequencing used PBMCs. The source is a young woman in good health.

This clonotype was counted many times. The genes are TRBV20-1 and TRBJ2-1; TRBD1 matches 7 bases. Germline V lookup: CDR1 DFQATT, CDR2 SNEGSKA (reference sequence). V trimming: 0 bases; J trimming: 5 bases; junction bases outside the gene matches: 10. This CDR3 is built from 16 residues. The CDR3 nucleotides are TGCAGTGCTAGAGACCCGCTGTGGCAGGGGGACAATGAGCAGTTCTTC. This translates into CSARDPLWQGDNEQFF.

This clonotype has ten or more counts. J is TRBJ2-7 and V is TRBV5-1, with D perhaps matching TRBD1 (6 bases). V was pared by 0 bases and J by 2 bases, with 12 bases between. Germline V gene sequence: CDR1 SGHRS, CDR2 YFSETQ. The CDR3 covers 15 residues. DNA of the CDR3: TGCGCCAGCAGCTTGGGGGTGACAGGAACCTACGAGCAGTACTTC. Protein: CASSLGVTGTYEQYF.

This clonotype was found a few times. The rearrangement uses TRBV20-1 and TRBJ1-2, with TRBD1 matching over 7 bases. After removal of 4 bases from V and 4 bases from J, the junction contained 9 bases not matched to a gene. The germline V gene encodes CDR1 DFQATT and CDR2 SNEGSKA (reference sequence). The CDR3 consists of 14 residues. The CDR3 is CSAKITGTVYGYTF. DNA for the CDR3: TGCAGTGCTAAAATCACCGGGACAGTCTATGGCTACACCTTC.

J is TRBJ1-6 and V is TRBV12-3 or TRBV12-4; D is unresolved. This CDR3 is 14 amino acids long. Trimming cost V 6 bases and J 7 bases, with 13 bases left between them. Here the CDR3 reads CASRRSGENSPLHF. The CDR3 DNA reads as TGTGCCAGCAGGCGGAGCGGGGAGAATTCACCCCTCCACTTT.

The table lists this clonotype with a few counts. The chain combines TRBV12-3 or TRBV12-4 with TRBJ2-3, with 11 bases aligning to TRBD1. J was trimmed by 5 bases and V by 6 bases; bases with no gene match: 10. The length of the CDR3 is 16 residues. CDR3 protein: CASRTDRGLVGDTQYF. DNA for the CDR3: TGTGCCAGCAGAACGGACAGGGGGCTGGTTGGAGATACGCAGTATTTT.